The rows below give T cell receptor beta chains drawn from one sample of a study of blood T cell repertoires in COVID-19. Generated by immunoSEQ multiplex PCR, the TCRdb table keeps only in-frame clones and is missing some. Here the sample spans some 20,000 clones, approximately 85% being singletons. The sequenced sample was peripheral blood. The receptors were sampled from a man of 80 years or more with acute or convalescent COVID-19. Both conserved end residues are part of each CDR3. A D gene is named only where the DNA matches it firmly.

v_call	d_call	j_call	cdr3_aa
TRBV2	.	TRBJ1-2	CASRTGSYGYTF
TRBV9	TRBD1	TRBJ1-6	CASSVRDRDNSPLHF
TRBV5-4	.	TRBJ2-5	CASSFGQGLETQYF
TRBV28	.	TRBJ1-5	CASSPRQASSQPQHF
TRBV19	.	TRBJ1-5	CASNIDSTSNQPQHF
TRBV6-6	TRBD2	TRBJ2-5	CASSRGLAGQETQYF
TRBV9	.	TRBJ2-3	CASSVIPSTDTQYF
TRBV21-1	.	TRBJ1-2	CASSIGRCGYTF
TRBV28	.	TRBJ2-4	CASSTPAKNIQYF
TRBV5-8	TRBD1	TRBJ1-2	CARDSLQGNYGYTF
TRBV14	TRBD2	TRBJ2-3	CASSSRLAGVLTDTQYF
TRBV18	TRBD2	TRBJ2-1	CASSPGLAGATLF
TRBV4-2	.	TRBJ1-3	CASSRAPSGNSGNTIYF
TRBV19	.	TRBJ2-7	CASRRSTAYEQYF
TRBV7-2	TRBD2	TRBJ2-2	CASSAGLAGLRTGELFF
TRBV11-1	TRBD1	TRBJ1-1	CASSPGQGTNTEAFF
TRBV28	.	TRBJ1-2	CASAGTNYGYTF
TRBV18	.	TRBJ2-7	CASSPSTSSSYEQYF
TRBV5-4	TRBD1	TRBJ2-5	CASSLVAGQGATNDF
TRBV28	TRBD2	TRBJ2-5	CASSIPSGSSETQYF
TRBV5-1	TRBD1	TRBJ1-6	CASSLDRGRNSPLHF
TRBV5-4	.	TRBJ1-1	CASSPGTLEAFF
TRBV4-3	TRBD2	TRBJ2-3	CASSQGLAGDTDTQYF
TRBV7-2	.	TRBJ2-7	CASSKRYPGPRGPYEQYF
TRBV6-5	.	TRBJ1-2	CASSYYQGYGYTF
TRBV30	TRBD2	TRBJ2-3	CARGEGVMDTQYF
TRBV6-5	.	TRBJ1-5	CASRGALNQPQHF
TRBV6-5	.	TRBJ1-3	CASSYGQPSSGNTIYF
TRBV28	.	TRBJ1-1	CASSLLGVVNTEAFF
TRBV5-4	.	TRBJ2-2	CASSPWGAGEDTGELFF
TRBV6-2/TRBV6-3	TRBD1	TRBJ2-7	CASSGQGGSYEQYF
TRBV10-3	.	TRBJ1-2	CAIGQFEANGYTF
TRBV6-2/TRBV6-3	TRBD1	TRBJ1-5	CASSDTGGSNQPQHF
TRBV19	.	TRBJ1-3	CATSNDGSSGNTIYF
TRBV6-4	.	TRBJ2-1	CASSDMAGVDNEQFF
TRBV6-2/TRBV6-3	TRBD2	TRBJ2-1	CASSYAGVSGDEQFF
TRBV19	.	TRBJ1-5	CASSLGGGGNQPQHF
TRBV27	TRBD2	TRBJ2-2	CASTSGTTNVGTGELFF
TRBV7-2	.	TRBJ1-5	CASSSGQSQPQHF